This TCR beta chain was identified in a study of cytomegalovirus exposure and HLA in healthy donors. General observations from the study: Rare sequences made up most TCRs, while some public TCRs were found in many donors. 87-base-pair reads could not separate some V segments, including TRBV6-2 and TRBV6-3. The classifier reportedly diagnosed cytomegalovirus status with high sensitivity and specificity. Within an earlier analysis, most TCR beta V segments proved productive either about 87% or about 30% of the time.

Germline V gene sequence: CDR1 MDHEN, CDR2 SYDVKM. The CDR3 sequence is 16 residues long. The V and J ends lost 6 bases and 4 bases respectively, with 16 bases between them. As for this clone: Its antigen remains unknown.

PCR was performed using 60 Vbeta and 13 Jbeta primers. Using immunoSEQ multiplex PCR, the repertoire was profiled, and TCRdb retains in-frame clones only, with some absent. The sample yields some 110,000 clones, less than 80% seen once. The chain joins TRBV28 to TRBJ1-6; D possibly corresponds to TRBD1 (5 bases). The sequenced sample consisted of PBMCs. The sequence was collected from a woman aged 40 to 50 in good health and CMV-seropositive. The CDR3 region is CASSRPRDRYNSPLHF. The CDR3 DNA follows: TGTGCCAGCAGCCGTCCAAGAGACAGATATAATTCACCCCTCCACTTT.